The 18 T cell receptor beta chains below were found in one sample sequenced in a study of early T cells in non-severe SARS-CoV-2 infection. TCRdb re-analysed the 5' RACE reads in MiXCR, keeping a single row per CDR3 protein. The sample carries 25,000 to 30,000 distinct CDR3 sequences, around 5% recorded once. The sample was whole blood. The origin of the receptors is an adult who was a healthcare worker with PCR-confirmed SARS-CoV-2 infection or an uninfected control (not recorded which).

There are many counts of this clonotype. The chain has TRBV28 and TRBJ2-7; D might be TRBD1 (6 bases). The V end lost 5 bases, the J end lost 0 bases, and 14 bases lay between the germline ends. The CDR3 contains 15 residues. CDR1 MDHEN and CDR2 SYDVKM come from the germline V gene. CDR3 nucleotide sequence: TGTGCCAGCAGTCCGACAGGATCTAGCTCCTACGAGCAGTACTTC. Translating gives CASSPTGSSSYEQYF.

This clonotype turned up a few times. This chain uses TRBV28 with TRBJ1-5; a possible D gene is TRBD1 (5 bases). Germline CDR1 and CDR2: MDHEN and SYDVKM. V shed 3 bases and J shed 5 bases, with 14 bases lying between them. The CDR3 runs 15 residues. The CDR3 is CASSFGRQPHQPQHF. The CDR3 region has the DNA TGTGCCAGCAGTTTCGGACGACAGCCTCATCAGCCCCAGCATTTT.

Note on this clonotype: This could be a read error, since a much larger clone is one nucleotide away. The gene calls are TRBV29-1 and TRBJ1-3; the D gene is possibly TRBD1 (6 bases). Germline CDR1 and CDR2: SQVTM and ANQGSEA. The CDR3 contains 13 residues. CDR3 in DNA: TGCAGCGCCGCAGCAGGGGTCGGAAACACCATATCTTTT. Translated, it gives CSAAAGVGNTISF.

The sample holds many counts of this clonotype. The chain carries TRBV20-1 and TRBJ2-5; no firm D call. Germline CDR1 and CDR2: DFQATT and SNEGSKA (reference sequence). The ends were cut back, 1 base at V and 2 bases at J, with 17 bases in the middle. The CDR3 runs to 16 residues. This CDR3 reads CSARASSWSEQETQYF. The CDR3 bases are TGCAGTGCTAGAGCCTCTAGTTGGAGTGAGCAAGAGACCCAGTACTTC.

Ten or more counts support this clonotype. V is TRBV7-9 and J is TRBJ1-4, with 7 nucleotides matching TRBD1. The CDR3 length is 15 residues. Germline V gene lookup returns CDR1 SEHNR and CDR2 FQNEAQ (reference sequence). The junction had 11 bases not matched to a gene; V was cut back by 5 bases and J by 8 bases. The CDR3 DNA reads TGTGCCAGCAGCCCTACAACAGGGGTTGTCGAAAAACTGTTTTTT. Its translation: CASSPTTGVVEKLFF. Together with reference TRBV7-9 and TRBJ1-4, the CDR3 gives the full variable domain: DTGVSQNPRHKITKRGQNVTFRCDPISEHNRLYWYRQTLGQGPEFLTYFQNEAQLEKSRLLSDRFSAERPKGSFSTLEIQRTEQGDSAMYLCASSPTTGVVEKLFFGSGTQLSVL.

The table lists this clonotype with many counts. The J gene is TRBJ1-2, the V gene TRBV5-5; D is ambiguous. The CDR3 covers 14 residues. V lost 0 bases and J 3 bases, leaving 9 bases between the germline ends. Germline V gives CDR1 SGHKS, CDR2 YYEKEE (reference sequence). The CDR3 here is CASSLGGGYYGYTF. Written as DNA, the CDR3 is TGTGCCAGCAGCTTGGGCGGCGGATACTATGGCTACACCTTC.

At least ten counts were recorded for this clonotype. This chain links TRBV6-1 with TRBJ2-5, with TRBD2 matching 13 bases. The J segment lost 4 bases and the V segment lost 9 bases, leaving 8 bases of the junction unmatched. The germline CDR1 and CDR2 sequences are MNHNS and SASEGT. The CDR3 is 15 residues long. CDR3 sequence: CASALAGGGRETQYF. Written as DNA, the CDR3 is TGTGCCAGTGCACTAGCGGGAGGGGGGCGAGAGACCCAGTACTTC.

Comments on this clonotype: A much more abundant neighbour one base away suggests this may be a read error. The chain carries TRBV5-6 and TRBJ2-7; no reliable D call. CDR3 length: 11 amino acids. The germline gives CDR1 SGHDT, CDR2 YYEEEE. CDR3 sequence reads: CVSSWGYEQYF. In nucleotides, the CDR3 is TGTGTCAGCAGCTGGGGCTACGAGCAGTACTTC. Looking up the rest from reference TRBV5-6 and TRBJ2-7 gives the full variable domain: DAGVTQSPTHLIKTRGQQVTLRCSPKSGHDTVSWYQQALGQGPQFIFQYYEEEERQRGNFPDRFSGHQFPNYSSELNVNALLLGDSALYLCVSSWGYEQYFGPGTRLTVT.

Relative to its sample, this clonotype is medium-sized. The V and J genes are TRBV14 and TRBJ1-2; D possibly corresponds to TRBD1 (6 bases). Trimming removed 4 bases from V and 4 bases from J, with 10 bases in between. Germline V gene lookup returns CDR1 SGHDN and CDR2 FVKESK. This CDR3 is built from 13 residues. The CDR3 loop reads CASSPGAGYGYTF. CDR3 DNA sequence: TGTGCCAGCAGCCCGGGGGCTGGCTATGGCTACACCTTC.

The table lists this clonotype with many counts. The V and J genes are TRBV7-9 and TRBJ2-5, with D unresolved. Trimming took 4 bases from V and 4 from J, leaving 13 bases between them. CDR1 SEHNR and CDR2 FQNEAQ come from the germline V gene (reference sequence). The CDR3 spans 14 residues. The CDR3 is CASSSGQYGETQYF. In DNA, the CDR3 is TGTGCCAGCAGCTCCGGGCAGTATGGAGAGACCCAGTACTTC.

This clonotype was recorded at least ten times. The CDR3 nucleotides are TGTGCCAGCACTCTGGGCCTCCGTCCCCAGCATTTT. Translation gives CASTLGLRPQHF. The chain carries TRBV12-3 or TRBV12-4 and TRBJ1-5; no firm D call. The CDR3 totals 12 residues. V was clipped by 7 bases and J by 10 bases, with 14 bases between them.

This clonotype occurred many times. This chain uses TRBV11-3 with TRBJ2-4, with 8 positions matching TRBD1. This CDR3 region has 18 residues. CDR1 and CDR2 from the germline V gene are SGHNT and YENEEA. V shed 7 bases and J 3 bases; nucleotides not matched to a gene: 17. CDR3 DNA: TGTGCCAGCACCCCACCGGGACAGGATAGAACAAACAAAAACATTCAGTACTTC. Its translation is CASTPPGQDRTNKNIQYF.

This clonotype was detected ten times or more. The rearrangement joins TRBV5-6 to TRBJ2-1; D is undetermined. This CDR3 has 12 residues. The germline V and J ends were trimmed by 4 bases and 4 bases, with 6 bases remaining between them. Germline loops: CDR1 SGHDT, CDR2 YYEEEE. Here the CDR3 reads CASSLRYNEQFF. The CDR3 region has the DNA TGTGCCAGCAGCCTCCGTTACAATGAGCAGTTCTTC.

This clonotype has at least ten counts. The chain joins TRBV11-2 to TRBJ2-7; D is ambiguous. V lost 5 bases to trimming and J lost 2 bases, with 7 bases between them. CDR3 length: 12 amino acids. The germline CDR1 and CDR2 sequences are SGHAT and FQNNGV. The CDR3 loop reads CASSRQTYEQYF. DNA for the CDR3: TGTGCCAGCAGCCGTCAGACCTACGAGCAGTACTTC.

This clonotype has a count of ten or more. The chain employs TRBV25-1 and TRBJ2-3; D is ambiguous. V lost 4 bases and J 10 bases, leaving 15 bases between the germline ends. Germline CDR1 reads MGHDK; CDR2 reads SYGVNS. This CDR3 spans 13 amino acids. The CDR3 sequence is CASSVGSLGAQYF. The CDR3 coding sequence is TGTGCCAGCAGTGTTGGATCCCTCGGCGCGCAGTATTTT.

This clonotype was found many times. The chain recombines TRBV3-1 with TRBJ2-7; tentative D call: TRBD2 (6 bases). The germline V and J ends were trimmed by 1 base and 1 base, with 8 bases remaining between them. Germline V gene data show CDR1 as LGHDT and CDR2 as YNNKEL (reference sequence). The length of the CDR3 is 14 residues. CDR3 sequence: CASSQVAGSYEQYF. The DNA of the CDR3 is TGTGCCAGCAGCCAAGTGGCGGGGTCCTACGAGCAGTACTTC.

This clonotype was counted at least ten times. The V call is TRBV6-1, the J call TRBJ1-1; D gene unclear. CDR1 is MNHNS and CDR2 is SASEGT in the germline V gene. The length of the CDR3 is 16 residues. Trimming removed 1 base at V and 7 bases at J, with 19 bases between. The CDR3 region is CASSEGVVGAGYEAFF. CDR3 nucleotide sequence: TGTGCCAGCAGTGAAGGGGTGGTGGGTGCCGGATATGAAGCTTTCTTT.

By its share, this clonotype is medium-sized. The V gene is TRBV9, the J gene TRBJ1-1; D is unclear. The length of the CDR3 is 14 residues. V lost 0 bases to trimming and J lost 3 bases, with 9 bases between them. Germline V lookup: CDR1 SGDLS, CDR2 YYNGEE. The DNA of the CDR3 is TGTGCCAGCAGCGTAGATGGGCGAGACACTGAAGCTTTCTTT. This encodes CASSVDGRDTEAFF.